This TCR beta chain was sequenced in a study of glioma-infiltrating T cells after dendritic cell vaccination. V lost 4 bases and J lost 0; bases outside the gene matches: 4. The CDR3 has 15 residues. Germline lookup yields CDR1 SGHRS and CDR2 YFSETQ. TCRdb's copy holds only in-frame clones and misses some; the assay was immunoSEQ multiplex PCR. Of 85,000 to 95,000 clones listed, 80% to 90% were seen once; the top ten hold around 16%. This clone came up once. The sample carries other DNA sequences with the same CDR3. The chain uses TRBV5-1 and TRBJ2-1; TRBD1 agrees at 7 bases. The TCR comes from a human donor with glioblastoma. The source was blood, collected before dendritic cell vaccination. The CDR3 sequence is CASSPGGGSYNEQFF. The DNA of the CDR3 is TGCGCCAGCAGCCCAGGGGGTGGCTCCTACAATGAGCAGTTCTTC.